The source of this T cell receptor beta chain is a study of cytomegalovirus exposure and HLA in healthy donors. This clone was seen a single time. Losses at the gene ends were 2 bases for V and 2 bases for J; bases not matched to a gene: 7. The CDR3 sequence is 16 residues long. Germline V lookup: CDR1 MRHNA, CDR2 SNTAGT. Generated by immunoSEQ multiplex PCR, the TCRdb table keeps only in-frame clones and is missing some. Here the sample spans roughly 75,000 clones, nearly 95% being singletons. The sequenced sample consisted of PBMCs. The J gene is TRBJ2-3, the V gene TRBV6-4; 7 bases align to TRBD2. The TCR comes from a woman aged 18 to 35 in good health and CMV-seronegative. The CDR3 spells CASSDAGGGNTDTQYF. The CDR3 DNA is TGTGCCAGCAGTGACGCGGGCGGGGGAAACACAGATACGCAGTATTTT.